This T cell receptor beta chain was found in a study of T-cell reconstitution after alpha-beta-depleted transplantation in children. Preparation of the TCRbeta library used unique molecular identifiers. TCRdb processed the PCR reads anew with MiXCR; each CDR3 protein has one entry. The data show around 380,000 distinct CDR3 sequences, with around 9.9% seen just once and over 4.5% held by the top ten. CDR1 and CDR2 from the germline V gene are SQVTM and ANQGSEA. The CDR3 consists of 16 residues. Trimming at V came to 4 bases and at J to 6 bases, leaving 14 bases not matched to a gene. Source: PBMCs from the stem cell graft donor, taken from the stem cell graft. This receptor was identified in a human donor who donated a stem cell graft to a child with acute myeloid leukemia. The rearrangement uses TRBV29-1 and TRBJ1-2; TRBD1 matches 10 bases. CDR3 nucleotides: TGCAGCGTTGGTAGGGCGGTCCCGGGACAGGGGCATGGCTACACCTTC. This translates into CSVGRAVPGQGHGYTF.